These 18 T cell receptor beta chains were all obtained from the same sample, sequenced in a study of blood T cell repertoires in COVID-19. Data came from immunoSEQ multiplex PCR; TCRdb stores just in-frame clones and leaves some out. The sample lists some 46,000 clones, roughly four fifths occurring once. The specimen sequenced was peripheral blood. These receptors originate from a man between 60 and 70 years old with active COVID-19.

The chain recombines TRBV30 with TRBJ2-2; the match to TRBD2 covers 10 bases. J lost 1 base, V lost 5 bases, and 1 base had no gene match. The CDR3 spans 14 residues. CDR1 is GTSNPN, CDR2 SVGIG, per germline (reference sequence). CDR3 DNA sequence: TGTGCCTGGGCTAGCGGGGGGAACACCGGGGAGCTGTTTTTT. It translates to CAWASGGNTGELFF.

The rearrangement uses TRBV19 and TRBJ2-1, with TRBD2 matching 7 bases. The CDR3 totals 14 residues. The ends lost 4 bases at V and 4 bases at J; junction bases unmatched: 4. Germline V CDR1 and CDR2: LNHDA, SQIVND (reference sequence). CDR3 in DNA: TGTGCCAGTAGTAACGGGCGGGAGTACAATGAGCAGTTCTTC. This translates into CASSNGREYNEQFF.

The V gene is TRBV9, the J gene TRBJ2-2, with a possible D match to TRBD2 (6 bases). Trimming took off 0 bases at V and 3 bases at J, with 15 bases between the two ends. This CDR3 is built from 17 residues. Germline assignment: CDR1 SGDLS and CDR2 YYNGEE. CDR3 DNA: TGTGCCAGCAGCGTAGCCAGCGGGCGGGGAGACACCGGGGAGCTGTTTTTT. Amino acids: CASSVASGRGDTGELFF.

The chain combines TRBV11-2 with TRBJ2-3, with 7 bases identical to TRBD2. Losses at the gene ends were 6 bases for V and 4 bases for J; bases not matched to a gene: 16. This CDR3 has 17 amino acids. CDR1 and CDR2 (germline): SGHAT, FQNNGV. CDR3 sequence: CASSSNPRGRGADTQYF. DNA of the CDR3: TGTGCCAGCAGTTCTAATCCACGCGGGAGAGGAGCAGATACGCAGTATTTT.

This clone has only one observation. This rearrangement joins TRBV18 to TRBJ2-5, with 11 bases that match TRBD2. The CDR3 extends over 17 amino acids. Germline V gene lookup returns CDR1 KGHSH and CDR2 LQKENI. J was trimmed by 2 bases and V by 3 bases; bases with no gene match: 8. The CDR3 coding sequence is TGTGCCAGCTCACCGTCTAGCGGGGGGCCCCTTCAAGAGACCCAGTACTTC. Translating it yields CASSPSSGGPLQETQYF.

V and J are TRBV7-9 and TRBJ2-5; the match to TRBD1 covers 9 bases. The V segment lost 5 bases and the J segment 5 bases; nucleotides outside the gene matches: 6. CDR1 is SEHNR and CDR2 is FQNEAQ in the germline V gene (reference sequence). The CDR3 runs 14 residues. CDR3 in amino acids: CASSPGQGSETQYF. The CDR3 DNA follows: TGTGCCAGCAGCCCGGGACAGGGTAGCGAGACCCAGTACTTC. Full variable domain (outside the CDR3, taken from reference TRBV7-9 and TRBJ2-5): DTGVSQNPRHKITKRGQNVTFRCDPISEHNRLYWYRQTLGQGPEFLTYFQNEAQLEKSRLLSDRFSAERPKGSFSTLEIQRTEQGDSAMYLCASSPGQGSETQYFGPGTRLLVL.

This rearrangement joins TRBV5-1 to TRBJ2-1; 7 bases are shared with TRBD2. V lost 3 bases, J lost 4 bases, and 7 bases stayed unmatched. This CDR3 contains 15 residues. The germline CDR1 and CDR2 sequences are SGHRS and YFSETQ. In DNA form, the CDR3 reads TGCGCCAGCAGCTCACCTAGCGGAAATTACAATGAGCAGTTCTTC. Protein sequence: CASSSPSGNYNEQFF.

The chain employs TRBV27 and TRBJ1-2; the D gene is possibly TRBD1 (6 bases). V lost 3 bases to trimming and J lost 4 bases, with 18 bases between them. Germline-derived CDR1 and CDR2 are MNHEY and SMNVEV (reference sequence). The CDR3 has 16 amino acids. The CDR3 loop is CASSLRGDRPIYGYTF. DNA for the CDR3: TGTGCCAGCAGTTTGAGGGGAGACAGGCCCATCTATGGCTACACCTTC.

The gene calls are TRBV6-6 and TRBJ1-3; no reliable D call. Germline CDR1 and CDR2: MNHNY and SVGAGI (reference sequence). The ends were cut back, 5 bases at V and 1 base at J, with 12 bases in the middle. CDR3 size: 15 residues. This CDR3 is CASSNEQFSGNTIYF. CDR3 coding DNA: TGTGCCAGCAGTAACGAACAGTTTTCTGGAAACACCATATATTTT.

This chain joins TRBV4-1 and TRBJ1-1, with a tentative D call TRBD1 (6 bases). The V and J ends lost 7 bases and 0 bases respectively, with 21 bases between them. Germline CDR1 MGHRA, CDR2 YSYEKL. CDR3 length equals 17 residues. The CDR3 DNA reads TGCGCCAGCACCCGAGGGGGGGGTACTAAGGTGAACACTGAAGCTTTCTTT. Its protein is CASTRGGGTKVNTEAFF.

The CDR3, as DNA: TGCGCCAGCAGCCAAGCTGGGGGGGCTACTGGGGCCAACGTCCTGACTTTC. Its protein is CASSQAGGATGANVLTF. This sequence joins TRBV4-1 and TRBJ2-6; tentatively, D is TRBD2 (7 bases). The germline V gene has CDR1 MGHRA and CDR2 YSYEKL. There are 17 residues in the CDR3. Trimming left V 1 base short and J 2 bases short, with 12 bases between.

The chain recombines TRBV11-2 with TRBJ2-7; 9 nucleotides match TRBD2. Trimming at V came to 0 bases and at J to 7 bases, leaving 7 bases not matched to a gene. The germline gives CDR1 SGHAT, CDR2 FQNNGV. This CDR3 has 15 amino acids. CDR3: CASSLELAGAREQYF. CDR3 in DNA: TGTGCCAGCAGCTTAGAATTAGCGGGGGCGCGGGAGCAGTACTTC.

The chain uses TRBV15 and TRBJ2-7; possible D gene TRBD1, 6 bases. Germline values: CDR1 LNHNV, CDR2 YYDKDF (reference sequence). The CDR3 sequence is 14 residues long. V dropped 1 base and J dropped 1 base, with 8 bases sitting between them. In nucleotides, the CDR3 is TGTGCCACCAGCAGAGCAGACAGGTCCTACGAGCAGTACTTC. Translated: CATSRADRSYEQYF. Using reference TRBV15 and TRBJ2-7 for the parts outside the CDR3, the full variable domain is DAMVIQNPRYQVTQFGKPVTLSCSQTLNHNVMYWYQQKSSQAPKLLFHYYDKDFNNEADTPDNFQSRRPNTSFCFLDIRSPGLGDTAMYLCATSRADRSYEQYFGPGTRLTVT.

The V and J genes are TRBV9 and TRBJ1-6, with TRBD1 matching 10 bases. The junction had 2 bases not matched to a gene; V was cut back by 0 bases and J by 8 bases. The CDR3 is 15 residues long. Germline loops: CDR1 SGDLS, CDR2 YYNGEE. This CDR3 reads CASSVGGTGDSPLHF. In DNA form, the CDR3 reads TGTGCCAGCAGCGTAGGGGGGACAGGGGATTCACCCCTCCACTTT.

This clone has more than one count but fewer than ten. The V gene is TRBV4-3, the J gene TRBJ2-1; TRBD2 matches 9 bases. The germline CDR1 and CDR2 sequences are LGHNA and YSLEER. V lost 4 bases to trimming and J lost 0 bases; unmatched junction nucleotides: 16. This CDR3 comprises 20 residues. Here the CDR3 DNA reads TGCGCCAGCAGCCCCCGACTAGCGGCAAATCGGGGTCTCTCCTACAATGAGCAGTTCTTC. This translates into CASSPRLAANRGLSYNEQFF.

J is TRBJ2-3 and V is TRBV5-4; 13 bases are a match to TRBD2. The CDR3 is made up of 19 amino acids. CDR1 is SGHNT, CDR2 YYREEE, per germline (reference sequence). The J segment lost 6 bases and the V segment lost 4 bases, leaving 17 bases of the junction unmatched. CDR3 sequence: CASSDITSGGAIGMDTQYF. For the CDR3, the DNA is TGTGCCAGCAGCGACATTACTAGCGGGGGGGCTATTGGGATGGATACGCAGTATTTT.

The J gene is TRBJ2-7, the V gene TRBV4-1, with 15 bases matching TRBD2. This CDR3 spans 17 amino acids. Trimming took 6 bases from V and 3 from J; bases not matched to a gene: 9. Germline V gene sequence: CDR1 MGHRA, CDR2 YSYEKL. Written as DNA, the CDR3 is TGCGCCAGCAGGAAGGGACTAGCGGGGGGCCTCAACTACGAGCAGTACTTC. This encodes CASRKGLAGGLNYEQYF.

The genes are TRBV19 and TRBJ2-1; 9 bases line up with TRBD2. V dropped 5 bases and J dropped 3; count of bases not matched to a gene: 5. This CDR3 spans 15 amino acids. Germline V gene lookup returns CDR1 LNHDA and CDR2 SQIVND (reference sequence). The CDR3 DNA follows: TGTGCCAGTAGTTCCGGGACTAGCAGCTACAATGAGCAGTTCTTC. Protein product: CASSSGTSSYNEQFF.